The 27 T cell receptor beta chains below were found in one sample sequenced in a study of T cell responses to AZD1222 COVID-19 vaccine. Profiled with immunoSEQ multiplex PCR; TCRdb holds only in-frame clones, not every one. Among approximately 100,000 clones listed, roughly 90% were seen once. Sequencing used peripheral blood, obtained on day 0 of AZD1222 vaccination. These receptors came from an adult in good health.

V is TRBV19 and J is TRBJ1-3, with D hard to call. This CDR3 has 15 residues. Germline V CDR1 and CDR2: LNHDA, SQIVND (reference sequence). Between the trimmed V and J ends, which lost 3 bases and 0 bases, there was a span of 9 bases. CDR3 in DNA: TGTGCCAGTAGTATTACAGACATCTCTGGAAACACCATATATTTT. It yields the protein CASSITDISGNTIYF.

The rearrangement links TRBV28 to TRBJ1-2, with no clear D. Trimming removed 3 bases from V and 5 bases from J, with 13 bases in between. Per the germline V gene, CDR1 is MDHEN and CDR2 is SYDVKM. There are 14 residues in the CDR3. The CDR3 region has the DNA TGTGCCAGCAGTTTTCCAACAGAAACATATGGCTACACCTTC. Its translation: CASSFPTETYGYTF.

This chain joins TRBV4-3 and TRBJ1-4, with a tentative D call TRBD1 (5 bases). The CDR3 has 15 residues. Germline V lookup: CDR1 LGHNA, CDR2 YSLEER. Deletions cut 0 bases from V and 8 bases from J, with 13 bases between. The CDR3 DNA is TGCGCCAGCAGCCAAGATAAGGGGATCACGGAAAAACTGTTTTTT. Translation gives CASSQDKGITEKLFF.

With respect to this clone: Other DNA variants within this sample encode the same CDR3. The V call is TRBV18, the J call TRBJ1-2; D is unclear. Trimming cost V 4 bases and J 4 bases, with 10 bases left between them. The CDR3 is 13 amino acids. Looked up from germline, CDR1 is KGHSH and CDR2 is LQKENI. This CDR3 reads CASSRSDTYGYTF. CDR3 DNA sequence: TGTGCCAGCTCACGTTCAGATACCTATGGCTACACCTTC.

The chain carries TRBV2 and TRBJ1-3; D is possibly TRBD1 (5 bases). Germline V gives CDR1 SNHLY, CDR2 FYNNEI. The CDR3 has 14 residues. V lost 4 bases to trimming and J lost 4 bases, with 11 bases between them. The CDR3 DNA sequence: TGTGCCAGCAGTGTCTCAAGGGGAGGAAACACCATATATTTT. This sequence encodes CASSVSRGGNTIYF.

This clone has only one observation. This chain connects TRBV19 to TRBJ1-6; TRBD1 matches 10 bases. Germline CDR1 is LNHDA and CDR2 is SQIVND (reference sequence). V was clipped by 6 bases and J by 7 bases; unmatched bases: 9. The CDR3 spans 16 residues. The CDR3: CASSPPGQGVNSPLHF. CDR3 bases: TGTGCCAGTAGCCCCCCCGGACAGGGGGTCAATTCACCCCTCCACTTT. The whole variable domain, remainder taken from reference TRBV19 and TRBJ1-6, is DGGITQSPKYLFRKEGQNVTLSCEQNLNHDAMYWYRQDPGQGLRLIYYSQIVNDFQKGDIAEGYSVSREKKESFPLTVTSAQKNPTAFYLCASSPPGQGVNSPLHFGNGTRLTVT.

The CDR3 DNA reads as TGTGCCAGCGCTGATCGGCTAGCGGCTCTAACCCAGTACTTC. Residues: CASADRLAALTQYF. The J gene is TRBJ2-5, the V gene TRBV7-2; TRBD2 aligns across 7 bases. The CDR3 totals 14 residues. CDR1 and CDR2 from the germline V gene are SGHTA and FQGNSA. V gave up 8 bases and J gave up 8 bases; unmatched junction bases: 14.

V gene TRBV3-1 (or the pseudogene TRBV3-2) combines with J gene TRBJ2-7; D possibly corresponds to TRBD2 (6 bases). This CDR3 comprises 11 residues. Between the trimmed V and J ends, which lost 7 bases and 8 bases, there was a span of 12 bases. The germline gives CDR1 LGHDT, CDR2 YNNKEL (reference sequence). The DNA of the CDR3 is TGTGCCAGCACCCTCGGGGGAAAGCAGTACTTC. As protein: CASTLGGKQYF.

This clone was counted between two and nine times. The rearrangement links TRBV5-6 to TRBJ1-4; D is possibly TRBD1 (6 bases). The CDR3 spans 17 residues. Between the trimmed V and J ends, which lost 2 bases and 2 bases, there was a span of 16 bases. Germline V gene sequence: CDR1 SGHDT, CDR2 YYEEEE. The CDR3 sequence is CASSLGRQGPTNEKLFF. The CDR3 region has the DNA TGTGCCAGCAGCTTAGGAAGGCAGGGGCCTACTAATGAAAAACTGTTTTTT.

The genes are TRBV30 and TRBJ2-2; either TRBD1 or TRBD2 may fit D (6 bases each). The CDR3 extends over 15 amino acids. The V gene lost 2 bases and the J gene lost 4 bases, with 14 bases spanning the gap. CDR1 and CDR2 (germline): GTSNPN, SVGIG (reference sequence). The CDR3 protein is CAWSRGGSSTGELFF. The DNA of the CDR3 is TGTGCCTGGAGTCGAGGGGGGAGTAGCACCGGGGAGCTGTTTTTT.

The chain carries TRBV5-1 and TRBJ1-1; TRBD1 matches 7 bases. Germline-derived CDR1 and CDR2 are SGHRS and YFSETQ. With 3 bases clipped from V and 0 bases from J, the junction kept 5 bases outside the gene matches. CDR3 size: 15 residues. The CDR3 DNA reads TGCGCCAGCAGCTACCAAGGACAGGTGAACACTGAAGCTTTCTTT. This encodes CASSYQGQVNTEAFF.

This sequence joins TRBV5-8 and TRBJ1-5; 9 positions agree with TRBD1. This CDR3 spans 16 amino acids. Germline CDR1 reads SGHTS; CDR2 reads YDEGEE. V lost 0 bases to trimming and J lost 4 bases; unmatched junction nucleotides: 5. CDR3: CASSLDGTGLNQPQHF. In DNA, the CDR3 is TGTGCCAGCAGCTTGGATGGGACAGGGCTTAATCAGCCCCAGCATTTT.

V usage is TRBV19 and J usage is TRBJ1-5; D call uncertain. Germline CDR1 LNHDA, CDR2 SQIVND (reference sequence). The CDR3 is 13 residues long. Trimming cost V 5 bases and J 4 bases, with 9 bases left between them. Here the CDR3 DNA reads TGTGCCAGTAGTGGTGGGCTGAATCAGCCCCAGCATTTT. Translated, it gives CASSGGLNQPQHF.

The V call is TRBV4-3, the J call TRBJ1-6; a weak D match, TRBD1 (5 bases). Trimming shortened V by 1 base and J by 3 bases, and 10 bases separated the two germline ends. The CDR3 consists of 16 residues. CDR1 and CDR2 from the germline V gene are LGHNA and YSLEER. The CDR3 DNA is TGCGCCAGCAGCCAAGCCGGGACTTTCTATAATTCACCCCTCCACTTT. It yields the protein CASSQAGTFYNSPLHF.

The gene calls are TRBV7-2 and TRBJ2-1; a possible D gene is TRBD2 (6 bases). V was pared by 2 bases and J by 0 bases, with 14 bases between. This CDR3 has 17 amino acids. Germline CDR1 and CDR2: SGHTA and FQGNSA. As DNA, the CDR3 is TGTGCCAGCAGCTTACAGTCGGCGGGGAGCTCCTACAATGAGCAGTTCTTC. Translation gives CASSLQSAGSSYNEQFF.

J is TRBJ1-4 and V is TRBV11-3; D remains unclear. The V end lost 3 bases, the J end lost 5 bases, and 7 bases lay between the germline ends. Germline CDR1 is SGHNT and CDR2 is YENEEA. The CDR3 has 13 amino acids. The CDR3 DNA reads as TGTGCCAGCAGCTTCTTGGAGAATGAAAAACTGTTTTTT. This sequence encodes CASSFLENEKLFF.

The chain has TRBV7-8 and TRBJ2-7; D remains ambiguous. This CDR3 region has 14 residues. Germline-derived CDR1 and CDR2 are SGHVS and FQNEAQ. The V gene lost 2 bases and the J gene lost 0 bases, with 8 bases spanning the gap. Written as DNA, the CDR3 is TGTGCCAGCAGCTTATCTGGGTACTCCTACGAGCAGTACTTC. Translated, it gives CASSLSGYSYEQYF.

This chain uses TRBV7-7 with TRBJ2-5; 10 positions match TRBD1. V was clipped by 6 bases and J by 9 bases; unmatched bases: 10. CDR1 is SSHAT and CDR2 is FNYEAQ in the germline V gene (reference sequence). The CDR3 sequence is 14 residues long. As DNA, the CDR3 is TGTGCCAGCAGTTCAACCGGGACAGGGGTAGCCCAGTACTTC. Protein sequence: CASSSTGTGVAQYF.

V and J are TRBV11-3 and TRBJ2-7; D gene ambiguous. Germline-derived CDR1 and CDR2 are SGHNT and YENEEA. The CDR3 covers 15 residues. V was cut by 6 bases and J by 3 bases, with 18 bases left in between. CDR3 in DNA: TGTGCCAGCAGGGGCCCGGCGACAAATTACTACGAGCAGTACTTC. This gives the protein CASRGPATNYYEQYF.

The CDR3 is CASPCLGSYNSPLHF. DNA for the CDR3: TGTGCCAGCCCTTGCCTGGGGTCCTATAATTCACCCCTCCACTTT. The chain links TRBV6-4 to TRBJ1-6, with D uncertain. CDR1 and CDR2 (germline): MRHNA, SNTAGT. This CDR3 contains 15 residues. Trimming stripped 8 bases from V and 1 base from J, with 12 bases between.

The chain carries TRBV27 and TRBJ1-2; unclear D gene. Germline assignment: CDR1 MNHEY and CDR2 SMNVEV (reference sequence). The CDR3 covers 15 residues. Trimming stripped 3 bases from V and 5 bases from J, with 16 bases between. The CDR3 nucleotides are TGTGCCAGCAGTTTGAGAGAAGGAGGAGGTTATGGCTACACCTTC. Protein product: CASSLREGGGYGYTF.

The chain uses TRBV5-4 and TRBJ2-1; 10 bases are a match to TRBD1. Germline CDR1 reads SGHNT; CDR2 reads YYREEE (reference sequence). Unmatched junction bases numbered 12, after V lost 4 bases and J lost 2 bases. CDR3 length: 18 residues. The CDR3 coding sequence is TGTGCCAGCAGCCCGGTAGGGACAGGGGCCGCTCCCTACAATGAGCAGTTCTTC. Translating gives CASSPVGTGAAPYNEQFF.

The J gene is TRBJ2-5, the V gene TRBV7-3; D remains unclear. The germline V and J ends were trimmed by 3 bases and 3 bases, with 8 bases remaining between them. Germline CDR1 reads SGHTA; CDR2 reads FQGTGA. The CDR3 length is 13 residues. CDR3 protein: CASSLTLEETQYF. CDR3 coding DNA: TGTGCCAGCAGCTTGACTCTTGAAGAGACCCAGTACTTC.

The CDR3 here is CASSLERLGGGLGNEQFF. For the CDR3, the DNA is TGTGCCAGCAGCTTAGAGCGCCTAGGAGGAGGGCTTGGCAATGAGCAGTTCTTC. V and J are TRBV11-2 and TRBJ2-1; tentative D call: TRBD2 (6 bases). This CDR3 contains 18 residues. Germline V gene lookup returns CDR1 SGHAT and CDR2 FQNNGV. The V and J ends lost 0 bases and 6 bases respectively, with 21 bases between them.

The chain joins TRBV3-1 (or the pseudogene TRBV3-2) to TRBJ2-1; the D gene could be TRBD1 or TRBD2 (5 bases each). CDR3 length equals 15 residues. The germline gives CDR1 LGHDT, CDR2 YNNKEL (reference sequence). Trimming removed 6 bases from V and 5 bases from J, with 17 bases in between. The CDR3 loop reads CASRPTGPFNNEQFF. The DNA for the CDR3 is TGTGCCAGCAGACCCACGGGACCCTTCAACAATGAGCAGTTCTTC.

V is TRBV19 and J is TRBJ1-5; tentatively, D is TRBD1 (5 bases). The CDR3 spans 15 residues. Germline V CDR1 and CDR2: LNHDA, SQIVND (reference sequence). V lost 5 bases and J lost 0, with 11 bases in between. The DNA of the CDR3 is TGTGCCAGTAGTCTACAGGATAATAGCAATCAGCCCCAGCATTTT. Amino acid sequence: CASSLQDNSNQPQHF.

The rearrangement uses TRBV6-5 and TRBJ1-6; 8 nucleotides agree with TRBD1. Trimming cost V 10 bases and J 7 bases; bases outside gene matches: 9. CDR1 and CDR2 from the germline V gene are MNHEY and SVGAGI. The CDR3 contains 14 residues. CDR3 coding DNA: TGTGCCACTCGATCGACAGGGGTAAATTCACCCCTCCACTTT. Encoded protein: CATRSTGVNSPLHF.